Listed below are T cell receptor beta chains from one sample, sequenced in a study of blood T cell repertoires in COVID-19. Clones were sequenced by immunoSEQ multiplex PCR, and TCRdb holds only the in-frame ones, with some missing. The sample contains approximately 150,000 clones, approximately 85% of which appear only once. The sample comprised peripheral blood. The receptors here all came from a man aged 55 to 69 with active or convalescent COVID-19. The CDR3 runs from the conserved cysteine through the conserved F or W. The D gene is left open where the match is weak. Some rows have no size entry. The others give once, few or many, or a class for an expanded clone.

J gene,D gene,clone size,V gene,CDR3 protein,CDR3 DNA
TRBJ2-3,TRBD2,NA,TRBV5-4,CASSPGTSARGYTDTQYF,TGTGCCAGCAGCCCCGGGACTAGCGCGAGAGGATACACAGATACGCAGTATTTT
TRBJ1-1,NA,NA,TRBV15,CATSRGLEGAEAFF,TGTGCCACCAGCAGAGGGCTCGAGGGGGCTGAAGCTTTCTTT
TRBJ2-1,TRBD2,NA,TRBV19,CASSIVQAGVLFF,TGTGCCAGTAGTATCGTACAGGCGGGAGTGCTGTTCTTC
TRBJ2-6,NA,NA,TRBV5-4,CASSLERVSGANVLTF,TGTGCCAGCAGCTTGGAACGGGTCTCTGGGGCCAACGTCCTGACTTTC
TRBJ2-5,NA,NA,TRBV7-2,CASGTFGTQYF,TGTGCCAGCGGGACTTTCGGGACCCAGTACTTC
TRBJ1-6,NA,NA,TRBV7-2,CASSPSLTGNNSPLHF,TGTGCCAGCAGCCCCTCCCTTACAGGGAATAATTCACCCCTCCACTTT
TRBJ2-7,TRBD1,NA,TRBV5-1,CASSTYRDRAREQYF,TGCGCCAGCAGTACATACCGGGACAGGGCCCGCGAGCAGTACTTC
TRBJ1-4,NA,NA,TRBV19,CASSIRGRGANEKLFF,TGTGCCAGTAGTATACGGGGAAGAGGAGCTAATGAAAAACTGTTTTTT
TRBJ1-4,TRBD1,NA,TRBV29-1,CSAGGDEKLFF,TGCAGCGCAGGGGGAGATGAAAAACTGTTTTTT
TRBJ2-1,NA,NA,TRBV15,CATSRVTGGVNEQFF,TGTGCCACCAGCAGAGTTACAGGGGGGGTCAATGAGCAGTTCTTC
TRBJ2-7,TRBD2,many,TRBV12-3/TRBV12-4,CASGGLAAYEQYF,TGTGCCAGCGGGGGACTAGCGGCCTACGAGCAGTACTTC